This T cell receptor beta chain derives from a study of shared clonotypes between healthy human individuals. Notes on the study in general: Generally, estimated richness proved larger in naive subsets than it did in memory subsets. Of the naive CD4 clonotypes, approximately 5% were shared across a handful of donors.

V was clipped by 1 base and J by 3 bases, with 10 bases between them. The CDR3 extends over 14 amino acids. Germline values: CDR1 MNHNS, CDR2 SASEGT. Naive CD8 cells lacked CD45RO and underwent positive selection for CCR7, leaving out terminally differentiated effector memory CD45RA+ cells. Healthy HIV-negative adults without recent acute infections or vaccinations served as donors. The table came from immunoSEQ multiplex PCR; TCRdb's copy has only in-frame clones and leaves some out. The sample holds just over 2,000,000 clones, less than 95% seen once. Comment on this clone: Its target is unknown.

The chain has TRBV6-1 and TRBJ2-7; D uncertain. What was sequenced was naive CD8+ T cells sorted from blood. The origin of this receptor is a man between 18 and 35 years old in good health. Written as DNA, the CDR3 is TGTGCCAGCAGTGAAGAGGTAGGATTCTACGAGCAGTACTTC. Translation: CASSEEVGFYEQYF.